This is a list of T cell receptor beta chains from one sample in a study of CD8 T cells in Susac syndrome. From the immunoSEQ multiplex PCR reads, TCRdb called clonotypes with MiXCR, one entry per CDR3 protein. The table shows 120,000 to 150,000 distinct CDR3 sequences, with roughly 95% occurring only once. Material for sequencing was CD4+ T cells from PBMCs. Source of these receptors: a human donor in good health. Both conserved end residues are part of each CDR3. Fields, in order: D gene, clone size, V gene, J gene, CDR3 protein, CDR3 DNA. D genes are given only for firm matches. Only some rows state a clone size, as once, few, many or a class for expanded clones.

.	.	TRBV30	TRBJ2-5	CAWSALNPQETQYF	TGTGCCTGGAGTGCCCTAAACCCCCAAGAGACCCAGTACTTC
TRBD1	.	TRBV3-1	TRBJ1-2	CASSAPGQGWGGYTF	TGTGCCAGCAGCGCGCCGGGACAGGGGTGGGGTGGCTACACCTTC
TRBD1	once	TRBV18	TRBJ1-2	CASSPPDREDYGYTF	TGTGCCAGCTCACCCCCGGACAGGGAGGACTATGGCTACACCTTC
.	.	TRBV3-1	TRBJ2-2	CASSPGIFGELFF	TGTGCCAGCAGCCCCGGGATATTTGGGGAGCTGTTTTTT
.	.	TRBV5-1	TRBJ2-7	CASSGEGHAYEQYF	TGCGCCAGCAGCGGTGAGGGACATGCCTACGAGCAGTACTTC
TRBD1	.	TRBV19	TRBJ1-2	CASGTGYGYGYTF	TGTGCCAGTGGGACAGGGTACGGCTATGGCTACACCTTC
.	.	TRBV29-1	TRBJ1-1	CSVEAGGNTEAFF	TGCAGCGTTGAAGCGGGGGGGAACACTGAAGCTTTCTTT
.	once	TRBV6-2/TRBV6-3	TRBJ2-7	CASSYSQEGSYEQYF	TGTGCCAGCAGTTACTCTCAGGAGGGGTCCTACGAGCAGTACTTC
.	.	TRBV3-1	TRBJ2-5	CASSQDREETQYF	TGTGCCAGCAGCCAAGATCGGGAAGAGACCCAGTACTTC
TRBD1	once	TRBV6-2/TRBV6-3	TRBJ2-7	CASRRTGNYEQYF	TGTGCCAGCAGAAGGACAGGGAATTACGAGCAGTACTTC
.	.	TRBV3-1	TRBJ1-5	CASSLEDQPQHF	TGTGCCAGCAGCCTCGAAGATCAGCCCCAGCATTTT
TRBD2	.	TRBV20-1	TRBJ2-7	CSALGAGGIYEQYF	TGCAGTGCTCTAGGGGCGGGAGGAATCTACGAGCAGTACTTC
.	.	TRBV4-1	TRBJ1-5	CASSQEGAVSNQPQHF	TGCGCCAGCAGCCAAGAAGGGGCAGTTAGCAATCAGCCCCAGCATTTT
.	once	TRBV20-1	TRBJ1-2	CSARSGANYGYTF	TGCAGTGCTAGATCCGGGGCAAACTATGGCTACACCTTC
.	once	TRBV2	TRBJ2-7	CASTGGARSREQYF	TGTGCCAGCACAGGCGGTGCTCGATCTAGGGAGCAGTACTTC
.	.	TRBV29-1	TRBJ1-4	CSVGGVLNEKLFF	TGCAGCGTTGGGGGGGTTTTGAATGAAAAACTGTTTTTT
TRBD1	.	TRBV3-1	TRBJ2-3	CASSPGTGSTDTQYF	TGTGCCAGCAGCCCCGGGACAGGGAGCACAGATACGCAGTATTTT
.	.	TRBV5-1	TRBJ2-2	CASSRAGDPTGELFF	TGCGCCAGCAGCAGGGCTGGGGACCCCACCGGGGAGCTGTTTTTT
TRBD1	.	TRBV10-2	TRBJ2-2	CATLDRENTGELFF	TGCGCCACCCTGGACAGGGAAAACACCGGGGAGCTGTTTTTT
TRBD1	.	TRBV27	TRBJ2-7	CASSFRIGFDRVTYEQYF	TGTGCCAGCAGTTTCAGAATAGGTTTTGACAGGGTGACCTACGAGCAGTACTTC
TRBD1	.	TRBV29-1	TRBJ1-1	CSVVRGFMNTEAFF	TGCAGCGTTGTCAGGGGGTTCATGAACACTGAAGCTTTCTTT
TRBD2	.	TRBV19	TRBJ2-2	CASSAPGLRFPRELFF	TGTGCCAGTAGTGCCCCGGGACTAAGGTTCCCCAGGGAGCTGTTTTTT
.	.	TRBV20-1	TRBJ1-2	CSARAPDGYTF	TGCAGTGCTAGAGCCCCCGATGGCTACACCTTC
TRBD1	.	TRBV20-1	TRBJ2-7	CSAPPGGHEQYF	TGCAGTGCCCCCCCAGGGGGCCACGAGCAGTACTTC
.	once	TRBV20-1	TRBJ2-5	CSARLRAGQETQYF	TGCAGTGCTAGACTGCGAGCAGGCCAAGAGACCCAGTACTTC
TRBD2	.	TRBV20-1	TRBJ2-2	CSARDQTSGSNGELFF	TGCAGTGCTAGAGATCAGACTAGCGGGAGTAATGGGGAGCTGTTTTTT
.	.	TRBV2	TRBJ1-1	CASISGHSKTEAFF	TGTGCCAGCATTTCTGGACATTCGAAGACTGAAGCTTTCTTT